This is a list of T cell receptor beta chains from one sample in a study of T-cell memory formation after mild COVID-19. TCRdb ran MiXCR on the 5' RACE reads and lists one entry per CDR3 protein. The repertoire holds around 530,000 distinct CDR3 sequences, with about a fifth as singletons. The sequencing input was PBMCs or a T cell subset sorted from them (not recorded which). These receptors all stem from an adult woman who had mild COVID-19 (a few samples of this study predate the infection). Cell type and time point are not known. Both conserved end residues are part of each CDR3. The D gene is left open where the match is weak. Clone size is shown for a subset of rows, as once, few, many or a class of expanded clone.

cdr3_nt cdr3_aa j_call d_call v_call clone_size
TGCGCCAGCAGCTTGTCGGGACAGGGCTTCATGAACACTGAAGCTTTCTTT CASSLSGQGFMNTEAFF TRBJ1-1 TRBD1 TRBV5-1 NA
TGTGCCAGCAAGGTCGGTAGCGCCCCGGCCGGGGAGCTGTTTTTT CASKVGSAPAGELFF TRBJ2-2 NA TRBV9 few
TGTGCCAGCAGCTTGTCCAGGGGGCATGGGGAGCAGTTCTTC CASSLSRGHGEQFF TRBJ2-1 TRBD1 TRBV5-5 NA
TGTGCCAGCAGTTTCGGGACTAGCGGGAGGGCCAATGAGCAGTTCTTC CASSFGTSGRANEQFF TRBJ2-1 TRBD2 TRBV12-3/TRBV12-4 NA
TGTGCCAGCAGTTTATGGAACGAGGCAGGCACAGATACGCAGTATTTT CASSLWNEAGTDTQYF TRBJ2-3 NA TRBV27 NA
TGTGCCAGCAGCCAGACATTACAAGAGACCCAGTACTTC CASSQTLQETQYF TRBJ2-5 NA TRBV3-1 few
TGTGCCAGCAGCTTCAGCGGTCTAGCGGGAAATGAGCAGTTCTTC CASSFSGLAGNEQFF TRBJ2-1 TRBD2 TRBV7-2 NA
TGCAGTGCTAGACCCGGGACAGGGGGCTACGAGCAGTACTTC CSARPGTGGYEQYF TRBJ2-7 TRBD1 TRBV20-1 few
TGTGCCAGCTCACCACCGAGCGCCAGGGGAGGACAGGAAAAACTGTTTTTT CASSPPSARGGQEKLFF TRBJ1-4 NA TRBV18 NA
TGTGCCACCAGCAGCGGTGCAGGACTAGCAAGCGAGCAGTACTTC CATSSGAGLASEQYF TRBJ2-7 TRBD2 TRBV15 few
TGTGCCAGCATTGGGGGACCGAGCTACGAGCAGTACTTC CASIGGPSYEQYF TRBJ2-7 NA TRBV2 NA
TGTGCCAGCAGCCCCCAGGAGGGAATTTGGTCCGGGGAGCTGTTTTTT CASSPQEGIWSGELFF TRBJ2-2 NA TRBV7-8 few
TGTGCCAGCAGTGACCACAACTATGGCTACACCTTC CASSDHNYGYTF TRBJ1-2 NA TRBV2 few
TGCGCCAGCAGCTTGGACGGCAGGTCCTACGAGCAGTACTTC CASSLDGRSYEQYF TRBJ2-7 NA TRBV5-1 many
TGTGCCAGCAGCTTCTCTAGCCCAGATACGCAGTATTTT CASSFSSPDTQYF TRBJ2-3 NA TRBV5-5 few
TGTGCCAGCAGTGATCTAAGTGGGGCCAACGTCCTGACTTTC CASSDLSGANVLTF TRBJ2-6 NA TRBV6-1 few